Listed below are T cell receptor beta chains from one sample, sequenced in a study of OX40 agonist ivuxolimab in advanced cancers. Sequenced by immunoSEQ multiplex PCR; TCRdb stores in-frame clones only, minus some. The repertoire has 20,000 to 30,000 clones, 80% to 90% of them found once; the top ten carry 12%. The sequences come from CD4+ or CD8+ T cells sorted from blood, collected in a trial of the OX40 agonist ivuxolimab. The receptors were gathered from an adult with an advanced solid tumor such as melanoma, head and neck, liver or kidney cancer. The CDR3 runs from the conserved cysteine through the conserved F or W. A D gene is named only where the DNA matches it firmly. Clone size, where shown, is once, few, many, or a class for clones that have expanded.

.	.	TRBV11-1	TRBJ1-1	CASSEGWTEAFF	TGTGCCAGCAGCGAAGGGTGGACTGAAGCTTTCTTT
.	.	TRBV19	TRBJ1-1	CASSPGGLGTEAFF	TGTGCCAGTAGTCCGGGGGGGTTGGGCACTGAAGCTTTCTTT
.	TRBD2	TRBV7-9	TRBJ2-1	CASSLSRTSGAEQFF	TGTGCCAGCAGCTTAAGTAGGACTAGCGGGGCTGAGCAGTTCTTC
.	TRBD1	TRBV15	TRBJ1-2	CATSRVGQEGLYTF	TGTGCCACCAGCAGAGTGGGACAGGAAGGTCTCTACACCTTC
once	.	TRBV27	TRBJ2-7	CASSSGLQYYEQYF	TGTGCCAGCAGTAGCGGCCTACAATACTACGAGCAGTACTTC
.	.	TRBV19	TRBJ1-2	CASSPGQEYYGYTF	TGTGCCAGTAGTCCAGGGCAGGAGTACTATGGCTACACCTTC
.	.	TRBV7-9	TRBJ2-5	CASSHPGLTLETQYF	TGTGCCAGCAGCCACCCGGGCCTGACCTTAGAGACCCAGTACTTC
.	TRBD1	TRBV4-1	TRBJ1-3	CASSAGQLSGNTIYF	TGCGCCAGCAGCGCGGGACAGCTCTCTGGAAACACCATATATTTT
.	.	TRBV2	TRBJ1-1	CASSEGRTTEAFF	TGTGCCAGCAGTGAAGGACGGACCACTGAAGCTTTCTTT
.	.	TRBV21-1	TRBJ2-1	CASSQGTGLSGEYNEQFF	TGTGCCAGCAGCCAAGGGACAGGTCTAAGCGGGGAATACAATGAGCAGTTCTTC
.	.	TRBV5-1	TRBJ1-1	CASSSPGGEAFF	TGCGCCAGCAGCTCCCCAGGTGGTGAAGCTTTCTTT
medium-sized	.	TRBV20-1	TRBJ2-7	CSVRPIYEQYF	TGCAGTGTAAGGCCAATCTACGAGCAGTACTTC
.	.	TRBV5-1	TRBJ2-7	CASSLAGGPNSEQYF	TGCGCCAGCAGCTTGGCTGGGGGGCCAAACTCCGAGCAGTACTTC
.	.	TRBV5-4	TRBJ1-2	CASSSSGIPGYTF	TGTGCCAGCAGCTCCTCAGGGATACCTGGCTACACCTTC
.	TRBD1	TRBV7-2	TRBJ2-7	CASSSSGTGVIYGQYF	TGTGCCAGCAGCTCCTCCGGGACAGGGGTAATCTACGGGCAGTACTTC
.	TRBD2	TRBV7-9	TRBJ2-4	CASSLTTGGPDNKNIQYF	TGTGCCAGCAGCTTAACTACGGGGGGGCCTGATAACAAAAACATTCAGTACTTC
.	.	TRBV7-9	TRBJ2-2	CASSLVTNTGELFF	TGTGCCAGCAGCTTGGTCACGAACACCGGGGAGCTGTTTTTT
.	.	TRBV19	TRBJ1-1	CATRRANTEAFF	TGTGCCACGCGGCGGGCGAACACTGAAGCTTTCTTT
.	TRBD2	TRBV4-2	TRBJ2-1	CASSEAAGGSYNEQFF	TGTGCCAGCAGTGAGGCTGCGGGGGGCTCCTACAATGAGCAGTTCTTC
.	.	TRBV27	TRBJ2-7	CASSKVGLYEQYF	TGTGCCAGCTCGAAAGTGGGTCTCTACGAGCAGTACTTC
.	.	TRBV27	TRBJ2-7	CASGTSTYEQYF	TGTGCCAGCGGAACTAGTACCTACGAGCAGTACTTC
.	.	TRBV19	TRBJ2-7	CASTVPTGTSSYEQYF	TGTGCCAGTACCGTACCAACAGGGACGAGCTCCTACGAGCAGTACTTC
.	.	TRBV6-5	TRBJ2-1	CASSSGVTYNEQFF	TGTGCCAGCTCTTCAGGGGTGACCTACAATGAGCAGTTCTTC
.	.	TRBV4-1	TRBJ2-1	CASSQTTRRDEQFF	TGCGCCAGCAGCCAAACGACTAGGAGGGATGAGCAGTTCTTC
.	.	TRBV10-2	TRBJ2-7	CASSEASVSSYGQYF	TGCGCCAGCAGTGAGGCTTCGGTGAGCTCCTACGGGCAGTACTTC
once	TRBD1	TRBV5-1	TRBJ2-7	CASREQGAYEQYF	TGCGCCAGCAGGGAACAGGGGGCCTACGAGCAGTACTTC
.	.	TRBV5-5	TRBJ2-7	CASSSRVGTYEQYF	TGTGCCAGCAGCTCCAGAGTCGGAACCTACGAGCAGTACTTC
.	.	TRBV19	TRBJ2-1	CASSLTPGLNEQFF	TGTGCCAGTAGCCTTACCCCGGGATTGAATGAGCAGTTCTTC
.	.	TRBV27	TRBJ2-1	CASSQDGRYNEQFF	TGTGCCAGCAGCCAAGACGGACGGTACAATGAGCAGTTCTTC
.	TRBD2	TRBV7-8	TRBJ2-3	CASSLKLAGVTDTQYF	TGTGCCAGCAGCTTAAAACTAGCGGGGGTCACAGATACGCAGTATTTT
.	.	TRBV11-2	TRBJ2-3	CASSYSSTDTQYF	TGTGCCAGCAGCTACTCCTCCACAGATACGCAGTATTTT
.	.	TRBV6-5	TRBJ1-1	CASSPSGEGRTEAFF	TGTGCCAGCAGCCCGAGCGGAGAAGGTCGCACTGAAGCTTTCTTT
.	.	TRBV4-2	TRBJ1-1	CASSRQTNTEAFF	TGTGCCAGCAGCCGTCAGACGAACACTGAAGCTTTCTTT
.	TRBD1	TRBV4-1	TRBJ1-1	CASSQLQGVLNTEAFF	TGCGCCAGCAGCCAACTACAGGGGGTGCTGAACACTGAAGCTTTCTTT